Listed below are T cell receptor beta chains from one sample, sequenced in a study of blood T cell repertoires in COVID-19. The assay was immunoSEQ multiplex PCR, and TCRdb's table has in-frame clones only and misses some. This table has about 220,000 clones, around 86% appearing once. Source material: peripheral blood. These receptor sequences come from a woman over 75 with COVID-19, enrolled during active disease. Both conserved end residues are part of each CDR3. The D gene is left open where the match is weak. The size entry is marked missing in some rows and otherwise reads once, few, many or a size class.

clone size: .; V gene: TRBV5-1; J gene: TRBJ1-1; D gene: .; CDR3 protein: CASSKVPADPEAFF; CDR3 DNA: TGCGCCAGCAGCAAGGTGCCGGCGGATCCTGAAGCTTTCTTT
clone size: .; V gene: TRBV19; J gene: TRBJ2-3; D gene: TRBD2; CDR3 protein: CASSNRLAGVGYTQYF; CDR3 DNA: TGTGCCAGTAGTAACCGGCTAGCGGGAGTAGGATATACGCAGTATTTT
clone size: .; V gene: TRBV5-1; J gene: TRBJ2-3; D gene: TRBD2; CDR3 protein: CASSWGTSGGTDTQYF; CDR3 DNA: TGCGCCAGCAGCTGGGGGACTAGCGGAGGCACAGATACGCAGTATTTT
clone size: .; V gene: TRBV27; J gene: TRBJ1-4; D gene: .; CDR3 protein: CASRGGPDGNEKLFF; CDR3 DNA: TGTGCCAGCAGGGGGGGACCGGATGGGAATGAAAAACTGTTTTTT
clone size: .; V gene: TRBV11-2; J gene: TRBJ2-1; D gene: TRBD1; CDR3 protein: CASSRRDRASVEVNEQFF; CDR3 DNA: TGTGCCAGCAGCCGCCGGGACAGGGCATCAGTAGAGGTGAATGAGCAGTTCTTC
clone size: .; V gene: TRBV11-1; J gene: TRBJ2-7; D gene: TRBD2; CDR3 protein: CASSSRLAGVGEQYF; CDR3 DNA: TGTGCCAGCAGCTCGCGACTAGCGGGTGTAGGCGAGCAGTACTTC
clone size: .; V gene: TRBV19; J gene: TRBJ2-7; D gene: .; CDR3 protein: CASSMSVRGIYEQYF; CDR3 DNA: TGTGCCAGTAGTATGTCTGTCAGGGGAATCTACGAGCAGTACTTC
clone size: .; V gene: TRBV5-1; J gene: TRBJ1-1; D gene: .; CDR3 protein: CASSRQLNTEAFF; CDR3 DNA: TGCGCCAGCAGCAGACAGTTGAACACTGAAGCTTTCTTT
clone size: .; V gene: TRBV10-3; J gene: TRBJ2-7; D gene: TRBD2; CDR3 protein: CAISNGGSSYEQYF; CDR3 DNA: TGTGCCATAAGCAACGGGGGGAGTAGCTACGAGCAGTACTTC
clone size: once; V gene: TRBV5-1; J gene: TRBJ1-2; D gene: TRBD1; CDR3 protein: CASLPGQPVGRGYTF; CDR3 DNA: TGCGCCAGTCTCCCGGGACAGCCAGTGGGAAGAGGCTACACCTTC
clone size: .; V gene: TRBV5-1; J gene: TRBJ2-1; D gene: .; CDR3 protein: CASSLLHNNEQFF; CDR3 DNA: TGCGCCAGCAGCTTGTTACACAACAATGAGCAGTTCTTC
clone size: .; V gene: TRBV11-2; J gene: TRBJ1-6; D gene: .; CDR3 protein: CASSLAGVKPLHF; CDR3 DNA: TGTGCCAGCAGCTTAGCGGGGGTGAAGCCCCTCCACTTT
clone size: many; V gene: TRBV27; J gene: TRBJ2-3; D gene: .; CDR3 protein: CASSPLGATDTQYF; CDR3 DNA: TGTGCCAGCAGCCCTTTAGGAGCCACAGATACGCAGTATTTT
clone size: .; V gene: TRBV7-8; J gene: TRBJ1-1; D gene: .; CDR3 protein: CASSSPGVRANTEAFF; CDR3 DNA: TGTGCCAGCAGCTCTCCGGGGGTCAGGGCAAACACTGAAGCTTTCTTT
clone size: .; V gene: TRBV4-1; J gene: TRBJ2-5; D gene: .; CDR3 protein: CASSQETGSWETQYF; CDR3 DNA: TGCGCCAGCAGCCAAGAGACTGGATCTTGGGAGACCCAGTACTTC
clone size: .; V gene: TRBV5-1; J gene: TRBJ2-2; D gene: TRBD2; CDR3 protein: CASSPAGTSGRGAGELFF; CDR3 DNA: TGCGCCAGCAGCCCAGCCGGGACTAGCGGGAGAGGGGCCGGGGAGCTGTTTTTT
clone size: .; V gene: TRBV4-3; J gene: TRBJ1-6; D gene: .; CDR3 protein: CASSQEAGLFSPLHF; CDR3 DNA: TGCGCCAGCAGCCAAGAAGCAGGACTCTTTTCACCCCTCCACTTT
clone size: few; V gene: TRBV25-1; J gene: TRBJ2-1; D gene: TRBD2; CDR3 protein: CASRKGGGSYNEQFF; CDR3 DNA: TGTGCCAGCAGGAAAGGCGGGGGCTCCTACAATGAGCAGTTCTTC
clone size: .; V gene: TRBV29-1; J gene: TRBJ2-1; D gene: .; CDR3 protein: CSVSASYNEQFF; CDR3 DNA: TGCAGCGTTAGCGCATCCTACAATGAGCAGTTCTTC
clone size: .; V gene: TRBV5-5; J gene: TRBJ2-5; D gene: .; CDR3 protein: CASSLGIRETQYF; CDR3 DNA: TGTGCCAGCAGCCTGGGTATACGGGAGACCCAGTACTTC
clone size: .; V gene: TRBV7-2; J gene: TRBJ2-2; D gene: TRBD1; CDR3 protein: CASRPGGTGELFF; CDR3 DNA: TGTGCCAGCAGGCCAGGGGGCACCGGGGAGCTGTTTTTT
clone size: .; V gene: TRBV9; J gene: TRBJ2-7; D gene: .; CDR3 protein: CASSVGQSGYEQYF; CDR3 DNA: TGTGCCAGCAGCGTTGGACAGTCGGGGTACGAGCAGTACTTC
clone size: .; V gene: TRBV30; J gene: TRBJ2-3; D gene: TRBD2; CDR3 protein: CAWSALAGGRDTQYF; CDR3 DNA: TGTGCCTGGAGTGCGCTAGCGGGGGGGAGAGATACGCAGTATTTT
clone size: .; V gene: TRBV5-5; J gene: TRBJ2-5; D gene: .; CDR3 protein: CASSFSRGTPIQETQYF; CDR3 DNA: TGTGCCAGCAGCTTCTCTCGGGGGACCCCAATCCAAGAGACCCAGTACTTC
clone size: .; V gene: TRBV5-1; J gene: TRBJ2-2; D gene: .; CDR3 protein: CASSLAGRTNTGELFF; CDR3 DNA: TGCGCCAGCAGCTTGGCAGGGCGGACAAACACCGGGGAGCTGTTTTTT